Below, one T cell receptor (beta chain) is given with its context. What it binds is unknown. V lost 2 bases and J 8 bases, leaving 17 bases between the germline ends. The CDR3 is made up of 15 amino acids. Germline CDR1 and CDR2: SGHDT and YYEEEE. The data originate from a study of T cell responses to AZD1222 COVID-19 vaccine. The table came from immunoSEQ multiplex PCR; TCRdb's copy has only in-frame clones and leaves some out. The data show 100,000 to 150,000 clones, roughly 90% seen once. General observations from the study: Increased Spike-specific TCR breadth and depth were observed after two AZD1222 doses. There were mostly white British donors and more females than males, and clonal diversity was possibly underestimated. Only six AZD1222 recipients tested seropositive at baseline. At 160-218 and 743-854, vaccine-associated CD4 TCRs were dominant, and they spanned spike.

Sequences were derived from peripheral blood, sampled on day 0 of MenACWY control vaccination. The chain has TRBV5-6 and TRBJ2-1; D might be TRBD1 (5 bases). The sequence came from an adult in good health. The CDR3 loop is CASSLTGFRKDEQFF. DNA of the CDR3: TGTGCCAGCAGCTTAACAGGTTTCCGTAAGGATGAGCAGTTCTTC. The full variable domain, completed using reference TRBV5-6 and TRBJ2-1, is DAGVTQSPTHLIKTRGQQVTLRCSPKSGHDTVSWYQQALGQGPQFIFQYYEEEERQRGNFPDRFSGHQFPNYSSELNVNALLLGDSALYLCASSLTGFRKDEQFFGPGTRLTVL.